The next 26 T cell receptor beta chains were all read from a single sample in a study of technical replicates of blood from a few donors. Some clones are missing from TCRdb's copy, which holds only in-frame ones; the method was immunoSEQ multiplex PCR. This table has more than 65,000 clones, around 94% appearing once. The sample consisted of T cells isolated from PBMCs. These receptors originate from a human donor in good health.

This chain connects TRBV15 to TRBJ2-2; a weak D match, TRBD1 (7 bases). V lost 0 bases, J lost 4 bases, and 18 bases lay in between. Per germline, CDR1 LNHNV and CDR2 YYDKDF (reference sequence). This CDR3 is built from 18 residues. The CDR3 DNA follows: TGTGCCACCAGCAGAGACGCGGGACAGACAAGAACCACCGGGGAGCTGTTTTTT. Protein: CATSRDAGQTRTTGELFF.

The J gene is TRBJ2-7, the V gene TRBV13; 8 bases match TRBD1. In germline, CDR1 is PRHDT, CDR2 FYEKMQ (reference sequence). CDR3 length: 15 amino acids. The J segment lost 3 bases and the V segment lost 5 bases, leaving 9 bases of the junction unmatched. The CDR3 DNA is TGTGCCAGCAGCCCCCGGCGACAGGGGCGCTACGAGCAGTACTTC. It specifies CASSPRRQGRYEQYF. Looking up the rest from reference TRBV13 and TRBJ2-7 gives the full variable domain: AAGVIQSPRHLIKEKRETATLKCYPIPRHDTVYWYQQGPGQDPQFLISFYEKMQSDKGSIPDRFSAQQFSDYHSELNMSSLELGDSALYFCASSPRRQGRYEQYFGPGTRLTVT.

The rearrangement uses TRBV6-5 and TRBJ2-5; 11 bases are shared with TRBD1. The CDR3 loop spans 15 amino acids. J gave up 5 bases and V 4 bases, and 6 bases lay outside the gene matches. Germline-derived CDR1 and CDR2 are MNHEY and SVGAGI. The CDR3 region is CASSLDRGLSETQYF. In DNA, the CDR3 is TGTGCCAGCAGTTTGGACAGGGGGCTCAGCGAGACCCAGTACTTC.

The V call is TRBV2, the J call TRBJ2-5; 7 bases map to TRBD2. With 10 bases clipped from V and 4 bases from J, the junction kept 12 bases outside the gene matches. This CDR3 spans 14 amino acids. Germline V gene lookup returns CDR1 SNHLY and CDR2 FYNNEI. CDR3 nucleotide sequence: TGTGCCACTAGACCCAGCGGGATCGCAGAGACCCAGTACTTC. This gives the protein CATRPSGIAETQYF. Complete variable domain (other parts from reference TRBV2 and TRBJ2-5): EPEVTQTPSHQVTQMGQEVILRCVPISNHLYFYWYRQILGQKVEFLVSFYNNEISEKSEIFDDQFSVERPDGSNFTLKIRSTKLEDSAMYFCATRPSGIAETQYFGPGTRLLVL.

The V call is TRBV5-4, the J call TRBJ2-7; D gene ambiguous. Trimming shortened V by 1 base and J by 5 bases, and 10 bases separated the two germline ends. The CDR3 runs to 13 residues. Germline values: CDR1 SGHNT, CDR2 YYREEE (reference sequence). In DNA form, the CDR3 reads TGTGCCAGCAGCTTGAATCGGGTCCACGAGCAGTACTTC. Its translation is CASSLNRVHEQYF. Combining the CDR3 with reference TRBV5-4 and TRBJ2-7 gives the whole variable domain ETGVTQSPTHLIKTRGQQVTLRCSSQSGHNTVSWYQQALGQGPQFIFQYYREEENGRGNFPPRFSGLQFPNYSSELNVNALELDDSALYLCASSLNRVHEQYFGPGTRLTVT.

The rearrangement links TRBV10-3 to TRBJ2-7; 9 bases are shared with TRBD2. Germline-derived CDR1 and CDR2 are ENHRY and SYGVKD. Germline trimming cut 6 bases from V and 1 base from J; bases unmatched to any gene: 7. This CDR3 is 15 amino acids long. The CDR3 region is CAIRGSTSGSYEQYF. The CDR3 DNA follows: TGTGCCATCAGGGGATCGACTAGCGGTTCCTACGAGCAGTACTTC.

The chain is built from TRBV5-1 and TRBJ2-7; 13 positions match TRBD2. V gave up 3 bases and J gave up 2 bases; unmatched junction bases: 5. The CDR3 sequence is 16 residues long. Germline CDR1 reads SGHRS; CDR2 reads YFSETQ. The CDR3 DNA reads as TGCGCCAGCAGCTCTCGGACTAGCGGGGGACCCTACGAGCAGTACTTC. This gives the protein CASSSRTSGGPYEQYF.

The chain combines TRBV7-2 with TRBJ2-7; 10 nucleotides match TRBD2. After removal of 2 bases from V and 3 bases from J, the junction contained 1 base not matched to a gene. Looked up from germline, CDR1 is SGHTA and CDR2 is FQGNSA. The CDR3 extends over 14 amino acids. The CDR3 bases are TGTGCCAGCAGCTTACTAGCGGGGGTCTACGAGCAGTACTTC. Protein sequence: CASSLLAGVYEQYF.

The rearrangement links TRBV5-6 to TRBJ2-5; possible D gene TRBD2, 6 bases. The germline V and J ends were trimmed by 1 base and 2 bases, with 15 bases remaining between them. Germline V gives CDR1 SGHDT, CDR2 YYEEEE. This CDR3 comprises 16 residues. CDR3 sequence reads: CASSLWPAGEQETQYF. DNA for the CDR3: TGTGCCAGCAGCTTGTGGCCAGCGGGCGAGCAAGAGACCCAGTACTTC.

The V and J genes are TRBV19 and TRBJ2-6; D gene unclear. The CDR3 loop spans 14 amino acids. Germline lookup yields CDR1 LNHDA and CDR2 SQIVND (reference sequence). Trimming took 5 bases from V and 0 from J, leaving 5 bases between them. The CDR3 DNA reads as TGTGCCAGTAGTCTCGGCTCTGGGGCCAACGTCCTGACTTTC. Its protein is CASSLGSGANVLTF.

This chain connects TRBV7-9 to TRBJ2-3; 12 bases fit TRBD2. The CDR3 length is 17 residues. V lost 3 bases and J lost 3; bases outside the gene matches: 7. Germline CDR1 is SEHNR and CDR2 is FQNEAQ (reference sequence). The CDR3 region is CASSFYQTSGRTDTQYF. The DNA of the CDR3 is TGTGCCAGCAGCTTTTACCAGACTAGCGGGAGAACAGATACGCAGTATTTT.

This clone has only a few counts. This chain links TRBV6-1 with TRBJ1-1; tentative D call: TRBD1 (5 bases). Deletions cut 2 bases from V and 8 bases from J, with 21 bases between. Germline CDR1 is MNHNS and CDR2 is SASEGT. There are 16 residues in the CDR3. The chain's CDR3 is CASSERAVTDYREAFF. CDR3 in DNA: TGTGCCAGCAGTGAAAGGGCCGTGACAGATTACAGGGAAGCTTTCTTT.

The chain's CDR3 is CASSLLVNTEAFF. CDR3 DNA sequence: TGTGCCAGCAGCTTGCTAGTGAACACTGAAGCTTTCTTT. J is TRBJ1-1 and V is TRBV5-5; D ambiguous. The germline V gene has CDR1 SGHKS and CDR2 YYEKEE (reference sequence). The CDR3 is 13 residues long. Deletions cut 1 base from V and 0 bases from J, with 4 bases between.

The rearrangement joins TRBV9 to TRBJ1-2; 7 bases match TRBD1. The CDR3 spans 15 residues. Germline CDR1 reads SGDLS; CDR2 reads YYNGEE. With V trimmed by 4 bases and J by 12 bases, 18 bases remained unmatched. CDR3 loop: CASSPQVGGQFYHTF. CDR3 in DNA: TGTGCCAGCAGCCCCCAAGTGGGGGGACAGTTCTATCACACCTTC.

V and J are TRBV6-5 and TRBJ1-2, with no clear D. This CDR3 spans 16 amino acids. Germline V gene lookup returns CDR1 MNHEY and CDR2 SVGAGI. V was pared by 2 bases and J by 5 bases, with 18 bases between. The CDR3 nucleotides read TGTGCCAGCAGTTACACGAATGAGGGAGGAAAGTATGGCTACACCTTC. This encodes CASSYTNEGGKYGYTF.

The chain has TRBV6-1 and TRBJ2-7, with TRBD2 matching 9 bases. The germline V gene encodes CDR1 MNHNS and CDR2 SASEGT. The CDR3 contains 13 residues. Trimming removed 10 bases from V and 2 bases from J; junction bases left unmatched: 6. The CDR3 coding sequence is TGTGCCACCCGGGCTAGCGGGACCTACGAGCAGTACTTC. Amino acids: CATRASGTYEQYF.

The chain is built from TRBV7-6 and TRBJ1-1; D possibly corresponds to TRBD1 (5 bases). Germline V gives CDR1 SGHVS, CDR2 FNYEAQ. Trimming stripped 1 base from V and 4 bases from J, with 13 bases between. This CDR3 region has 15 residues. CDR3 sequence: CASSLDPGRTTEAFF. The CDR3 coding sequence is TGTGCCAGCAGCTTAGACCCAGGGCGGACCACTGAAGCTTTCTTT.

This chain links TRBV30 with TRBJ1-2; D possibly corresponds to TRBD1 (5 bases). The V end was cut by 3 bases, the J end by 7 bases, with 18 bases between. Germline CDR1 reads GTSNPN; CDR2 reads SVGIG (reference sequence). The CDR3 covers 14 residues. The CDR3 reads CAWSPMGGIGGYTF. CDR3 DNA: TGTGCCTGGAGCCCCATGGGGGGGATAGGTGGCTACACCTTC. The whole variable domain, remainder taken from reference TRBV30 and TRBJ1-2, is SQTIHQWPATLVQPVGSPLSLECTVEGTSNPNLYWYRQAAGRGLQLLFYSVGIGQISSEVPQNLSASRPQDRQFILSSKKLLLSDSGFYLCAWSPMGGIGGYTFGSGTRLTVV.

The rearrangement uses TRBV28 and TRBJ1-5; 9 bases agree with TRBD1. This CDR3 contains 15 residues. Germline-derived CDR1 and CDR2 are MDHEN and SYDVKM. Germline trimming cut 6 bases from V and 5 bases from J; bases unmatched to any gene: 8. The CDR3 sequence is CASRSDRGSYQPQHF. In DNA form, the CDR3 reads TGTGCCAGCAGGTCGGACAGGGGATCTTATCAGCCCCAGCATTTT.

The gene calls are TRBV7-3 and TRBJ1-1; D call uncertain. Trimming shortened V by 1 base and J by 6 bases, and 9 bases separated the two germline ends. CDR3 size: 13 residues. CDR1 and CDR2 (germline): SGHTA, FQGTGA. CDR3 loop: CASSLNSGSEAFF. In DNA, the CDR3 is TGTGCCAGCAGCTTAAATTCCGGGTCTGAAGCTTTCTTT. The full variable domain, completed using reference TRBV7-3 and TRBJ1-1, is GAGVSQTPSNKVTEKGKYVELRCDPISGHTALYWYRQSLGQGPEFLIYFQGTGAADDSGLPNDRFFAVRPEGSVSTLKIQRTERGDSAVYLCASSLNSGSEAFFGQGTRLTVV.

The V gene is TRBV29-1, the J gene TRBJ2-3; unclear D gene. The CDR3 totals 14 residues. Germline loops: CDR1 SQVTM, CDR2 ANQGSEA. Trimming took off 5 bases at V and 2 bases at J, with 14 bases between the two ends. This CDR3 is CSVTSGLPTDTQYF. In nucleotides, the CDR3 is TGCAGCGTTACGTCCGGTCTTCCCACAGATACGCAGTATTTT.

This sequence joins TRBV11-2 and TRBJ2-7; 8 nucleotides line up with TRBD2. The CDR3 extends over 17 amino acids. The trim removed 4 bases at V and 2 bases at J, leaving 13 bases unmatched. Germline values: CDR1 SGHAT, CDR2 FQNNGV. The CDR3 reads CASSSYRLAPSPYEQYF. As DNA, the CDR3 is TGTGCCAGCAGCTCCTACCGACTAGCGCCATCCCCCTACGAGCAGTACTTC.

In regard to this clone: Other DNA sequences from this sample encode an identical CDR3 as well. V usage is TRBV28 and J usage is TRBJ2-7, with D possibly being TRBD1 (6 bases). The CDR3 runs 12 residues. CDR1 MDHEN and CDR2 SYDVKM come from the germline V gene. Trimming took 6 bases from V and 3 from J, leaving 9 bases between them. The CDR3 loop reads CASSLGGYEQYF. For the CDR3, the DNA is TGTGCCAGCAGCCTAGGGGGCTACGAGCAGTACTTC.

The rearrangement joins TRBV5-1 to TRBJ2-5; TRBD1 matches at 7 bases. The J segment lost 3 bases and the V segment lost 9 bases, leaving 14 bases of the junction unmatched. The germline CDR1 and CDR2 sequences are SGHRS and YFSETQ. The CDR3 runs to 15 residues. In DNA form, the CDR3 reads TGCGCCACCCAGCGACAGGGCACAGCCGAAGAGACCCAGTACTTC. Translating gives CATQRQGTAEETQYF.

The CDR3 sequence is CASSPTDRATATNEKLFF. The CDR3 nucleotides are TGTGCCAGCAGCCCGACAGACAGGGCTACTGCAACTAATGAAAAACTGTTTTTT. The rearrangement joins TRBV9 to TRBJ1-4, with TRBD1 identical over 7 bases. The CDR3 length is 18 residues. Germline values: CDR1 SGDLS, CDR2 YYNGEE. V trimming: 4 bases; J trimming: 0 bases; junction bases outside the gene matches: 12.

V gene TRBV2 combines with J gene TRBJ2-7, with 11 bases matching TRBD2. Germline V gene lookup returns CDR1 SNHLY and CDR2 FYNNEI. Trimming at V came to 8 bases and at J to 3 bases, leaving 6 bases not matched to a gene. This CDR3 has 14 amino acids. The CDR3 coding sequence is TGTGCCAGCCGAGGACTAGCGGGTTACTACGAGCAGTACTTC. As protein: CASRGLAGYYEQYF.